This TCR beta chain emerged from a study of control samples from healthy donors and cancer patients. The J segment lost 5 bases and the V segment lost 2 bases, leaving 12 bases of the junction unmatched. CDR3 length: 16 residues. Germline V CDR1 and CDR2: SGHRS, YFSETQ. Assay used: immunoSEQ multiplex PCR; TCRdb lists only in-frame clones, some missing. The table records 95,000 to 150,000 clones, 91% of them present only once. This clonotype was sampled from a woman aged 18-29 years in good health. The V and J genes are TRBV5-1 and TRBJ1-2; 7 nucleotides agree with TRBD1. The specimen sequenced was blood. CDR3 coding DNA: TGCGCCAGCAGCTTACTCCCTGGGGACAGCGTTTATGGCTACACCTTC. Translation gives CASSLLPGDSVYGYTF.